What follows is one T cell receptor (beta chain) and its context. As yet, its antigen is unknown. Healthy individuals who donated bone marrow served as the donors. The PCR used 60 Vbeta and 13 Jbeta primers. Here immunoSEQ multiplex PCR was the method, and the copy in TCRdb shows in-frame clones only, minus some. Here the sample spans about 110,000 clones, roughly 80% being singletons. This entry is derived from a study of cytomegalovirus exposure and HLA in healthy donors. Study-wide findings and caveats: TCR beta sequences reportedly predicted most subjects' HLA-A and HLA-B alleles accurately. The productive fraction for most TCR beta V segments was about 87% or about 30% in an earlier analysis.

Germline loops: CDR1 SGHRS, CDR2 YFSETQ. Trimming removed 4 bases from V and 8 bases from J; junction bases left unmatched: 12. The CDR3 has 15 residues. J is TRBJ2-4 and V is TRBV5-1; 7 nucleotides line up with TRBD1. Sequenced: PBMCs. This clonotype was obtained from a man in his sixties in good health and CMV-seronegative. This CDR3 is CASSADRQPTDIQYF. The CDR3 DNA follows: TGCGCCAGCAGCGCGGACAGGCAGCCGACGGACATTCAGTACTTC.